This TCR beta chain was sequenced in a study of T cells in Graves' hyperthyroidism and ophthalmopathy (dated by TCRdb to the late 2010s). As for the study more broadly: Peripheral blood was sampled at the time of initial diagnosis, prior to any treatment. Prospective prediction of ophthalmopathy was tested in an independent validation cohort of fewer than 20 hyperthyroidism patients and 15 to 17 patients who later progressed to ophthalmopathy. TCR Vbeta CDR3 sequencing of 130 to 150 peripheral blood samples (approximately 44 ophthalmopathy, 75 or so hyperthyroidism and some 17 progressor patients) is reported in the paper. The 100 or so discovery patients were divided at random into training and test sets in a 7:3 ratio. TCR V-J signatures able to tell the groups apart were searched for in a discovery cohort of 90 to 100 patients, of whom about 40 had Graves' ophthalmopathy and 55 to 65 had stable Graves' hyperthyroidism. Following sampling, methimazole starting at 30 mg daily was given to hyperthyroidism patients, and high-dose intravenous methylprednisolone was given to ophthalmopathy patients. The study also compared thyroid tissue and blood T-cell repertoires from roughly 6 Graves' hyperthyroidism patients.

General findings and caveats noted by the study authors: In validation, the model predicted progression to ophthalmopathy a median of roughly 6.2 months before onset, with roughly 70% sensitivity and about 75% specificity. Sample size was not statistically predetermined, and investigators were not blinded to group allocation. Most expanded thyroid clonotypes (frequency above 0.001) were also detected in blood, a finding suggesting that blood repertoires may reflect thyroid immune responses. A model built on a 13 V-J signature distinguished ophthalmopathy from stable hyperthyroidism, reaching 85% to 90% sensitivity and 81.08% specificity in cross-validation and 80%/75% in testing.

Reading from cysteine to phenylalanine, the CDR3 counts 13 amino acids. Just CDR3 DNA is preserved here, 39 bases in frame from base 1. The trim is 4 bases for V and 4 bases for J, with a gap of 8 bases between the germline ends. CDR1 and CDR2 (MNHEY, SVGEGT) derive from the germline V gene. This clonotype is a singleton in its sample. Its antigen has not been determined. The sample holds no much larger clone one base away, and base qualities are not on file. One read alone is weak evidence. The TCR beta CDR3 regions were amplified from RNA transcripts. The first round of RT-PCR for the TCR CDR3 was performed with the HTBI primer set and the Qiagen OneStep RT-PCR kit. Libraries were constructed in a second round of multiplex PCR, after which size selection and purification were carried out. Paired-end sequencing of the libraries was performed with 100 bp reads on an Illumina HiSeq2000. From the authors' description of their analysis: Raw data were processed with SOAPnuke, discarding reads with adapters, uncalled bases, mean Phred below 15, or no exact constant-primer or identifier match. High-quality paired reads were merged with COPE v1.2.5, and unique nucleotide sequences were defined as clonotypes. MiTCR v1.1 was used to align the clonotypes against IMGT TRBV, TRBD and TRBJ reference segments. Analysis was restricted to V-J combinations with a frequency above 0.0001, which covered 99.2% of repertoires. The TCS score was defined as the ratio of F50 (clonal expansion) to E x V (chaos), calculated using BLOSUM62-based TCRdist between CDR3 peptides within each V-J. Welch's t-statistics and random forest reduced roughly 540 V-J features to 13, which were used in a naive Bayes classifier (R e1071). The public reads were run again by TCRdb, first through fastp at Q25 and then through MiXCR, and only productive beta chains were kept. For every CDR3 protein sequence, its rows merge into one entry that carries the most common genes and DNA. For this entry, the V and J calls and clone size follow TCRdb and not the study's own pipeline. The sample includes about 560,000 distinct CDR3 sequences, with 16% observed a single time. The ten biggest clones cover about 17% of the sample.

A patient counted as having stable Graves' hyperthyroidism if no progression to ophthalmopathy occurred over 18 months of follow-up. The hyperthyroidism patients were between 18 and 65 years old and newly diagnosed, with a disease duration of less than 2 months. The study excluded patients with uncontrolled infections, other autoimmune diseases, pregnancy or lactation. Diagnoses were based on clinical symptoms, serum thyroxine and TRAb, thyroid ultrasound and orbital computed tomography. Ficoll-Paque density gradient centrifugation was used to isolate PBMCs from under 11 ml of fresh peripheral blood. Total RNA was extracted with Trizol reagent, and quality was checked on an Agilent 2100 Bioanalyzer.

This sequence was found in a woman aged 18-29 years with Graves' hyperthyroidism. Source material: blood. The V gene is TRBV6-2 or TRBV6-3 and the J gene is TRBJ1-5; there is no confident call for the D gene. Here is the DNA: TGTGCCAGCAGTTTTGGTACGAATCAGCCCCAGCATTTT. This sequence encodes CASSFGTNQPQHF.